This section outlines one T cell receptor (beta chain) sequence together with its context. Antigen: not known. This entry comes from a study of cytomegalovirus exposure and HLA in healthy donors. Overall study findings and caveats: The authors considered a cluster of highly shared sequence variants likely to be a sequencing artifact. Equally common other TCR beta chains were less clonally expanded than HLA-associated ones, a later analysis found. TCR beta chain V- and J-gene trimming was linked, in a later analysis, to a missense variant in DCLRE1C.

This CDR3 comprises 13 residues. The germline gives CDR1 LNHDA, CDR2 SQIVND (reference sequence). Trimming took off 4 bases at V and 5 bases at J, with 11 bases between the two ends. PCR used 60 Vbeta primers and 13 Jbeta primers. Profiling relied on immunoSEQ multiplex PCR, and the TCRdb table lists in-frame clones only, not all of them. The data contain around 74,000 clones, 65% to 80% of them singletons. The TCR originated in a man aged 30 to 39 in good health and CMV-seronegative. The V and J genes are TRBV19 and TRBJ1-1; maybe TRBD1 (5 bases). The sequencing sample was made of PBMCs. Here the CDR3 reads CASSTKGRTEAFF. CDR3 sequence (DNA): TGTGCCAGTAGTACTAAGGGGCGGACTGAAGCTTTCTTT.